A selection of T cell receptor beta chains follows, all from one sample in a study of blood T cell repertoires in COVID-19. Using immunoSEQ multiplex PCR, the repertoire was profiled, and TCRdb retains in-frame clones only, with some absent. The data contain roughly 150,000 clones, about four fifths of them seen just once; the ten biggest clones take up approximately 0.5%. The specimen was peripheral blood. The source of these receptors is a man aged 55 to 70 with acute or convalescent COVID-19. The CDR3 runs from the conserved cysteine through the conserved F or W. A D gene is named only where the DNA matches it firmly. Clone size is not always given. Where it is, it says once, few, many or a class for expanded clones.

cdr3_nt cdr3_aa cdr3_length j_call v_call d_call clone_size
TGTGCCAGTACTCGGTGGGGTAGCGACTACAATGAGCAGTTCTTC CASTRWGSDYNEQFF 15 TRBJ2-1 TRBV28 - -
TGTGCCATCAGCGTTACAGGGGGAGGTACAGATACGCAGTATTTT CAISVTGGGTDTQYF 15 TRBJ2-3 TRBV10-3 TRBD1 -
TGTGCCAGCAGTTCTCTAGCGGGAGTTGCAGATACGCAGTATTTT CASSSLAGVADTQYF 15 TRBJ2-3 TRBV28 TRBD2 -
TGTGCCAGCAGCACAAGGACAGGGAAGCCCTACAATGAGCAGTTCTTC CASSTRTGKPYNEQFF 16 TRBJ2-1 TRBV21-1 - -
TGTGCCAGCAGCGCACAGGGAAGCTTCATGGGTTACGAGCAGTACTTC CASSAQGSFMGYEQYF 16 TRBJ2-7 TRBV7-2 - -
TGTGCCAGCAGCGTAGGGCGGGGGGCAATCTCCTACAATGAGCAGTTCTTC CASSVGRGAISYNEQFF 17 TRBJ2-1 TRBV9 TRBD2 -
TGTGCCAGCTCAGTCGGGACAGGGGATAATTCACCCCTCCACTTT CASSVGTGDNSPLHF 15 TRBJ1-6 TRBV18 TRBD1 once
TGTGCCAGCAGTGAAGAGGGACAGGTGAACACAGATACGCAGTATTTT CASSEEGQVNTDTQYF 16 TRBJ2-3 TRBV2 TRBD1 -
TGTGCCAGCTCACCACAGGGGGCCGGGGAGCTGTTTTTT CASSPQGAGELFF 13 TRBJ2-2 TRBV18 - -
TGTGCCAGCAGCTTAGCGCTAAGGGCTAGCGGCTCCTACGAGCAGTACTTC CASSLALRASGSYEQYF 17 TRBJ2-7 TRBV7-2 TRBD2 -
TGTGCCAGCAGCTTAGCTGCGGGGGGGACCTACGAGCAGTACTTC CASSLAAGGTYEQYF 15 TRBJ2-7 TRBV7-8 TRBD2 -
TGTGCCAGCAGTTACTCAAACAGGGGGACCCCTGAAGCTTTCTTT CASSYSNRGTPEAFF 15 TRBJ1-1 TRBV6-5 TRBD1 -
TGTGCCAGCAGCCCTCTCGGGGTTGAAGCTTTCTTT CASSPLGVEAFF 12 TRBJ1-1 TRBV7-9 - -
TGTGCCAGCAGCACCGGGACTAGCGGGGGGGCTTACGAGCAGTACTTC CASSTGTSGGAYEQYF 16 TRBJ2-7 TRBV9 TRBD2 -
TGTGCCAGCAGCAACCGGGGGAGGAATCAGCCCCAGCATTTT CASSNRGRNQPQHF 14 TRBJ1-5 TRBV9 - -
TGTGCCAGCACCCTGGGGGGGGTACGGACCGGGGAGCTGTTTTTT CASTLGGVRTGELFF 15 TRBJ2-2 TRBV11-3 TRBD2 -
TGTGCCAGCTCACCAGGGGGCGAGAGCACTGAAGCTTTCTTT CASSPGGESTEAFF 14 TRBJ1-1 TRBV18 - -
TGTGCTAGTGGTTCCAGGCTCCAGAGCACTGAAGCTTTCTTT CASGSRLQSTEAFF 14 TRBJ1-1 TRBV12-5 - -
TGTGCCAGCTCCTCCCCCGGGAGAAGCCACAATGAGCAGTTCTTC CASSSPGRSHNEQFF 15 TRBJ2-1 TRBV28 - -
TGTGCCAGTAGTATAGATGAGACGGGGGTTGGTGGCTACACCTTC CASSIDETGVGGYTF 15 TRBJ1-2 TRBV19 - once
TGCGCCAGCAGCTTGGGCAGCGGGAGGGTTAGAGATACGCAGTATTTT CASSLGSGRVRDTQYF 16 TRBJ2-3 TRBV5-1 TRBD2 -
TGTGCCAGCAGCTCGAGGGGGTACTCCGGGGAGCTGTTTTTT CASSSRGYSGELFF 14 TRBJ2-2 TRBV7-9 - -
TGTGCCAGCAGCTTAACCGGGACTAGCGATCCGAGGGGGGAGACCCAGTACTTC CASSLTGTSDPRGETQYF 18 TRBJ2-5 TRBV7-9 TRBD2 -
TGTGCCAGCAGCCCCCGGACAGGGGTGGGAGACTATAATTCACCCCTCCACTTT CASSPRTGVGDYNSPLHF 18 TRBJ1-6 TRBV9 TRBD1 -
TGTGCCAGCAGCCAGGGGACAGGGGGCTCCTACGAGCAGTACTTC CASSQGTGGSYEQYF 15 TRBJ2-7 TRBV3-1/TRBV3-2 TRBD1 -
TGTGCCAGCAGCTTGTTCGGGGCAGGGACTCTAACCGAGCAGTACTTC CASSLFGAGTLTEQYF 16 TRBJ2-7 TRBV5-6 - once
TGTGCCAGCAGCTTAGATGGACAGGTGAACTATGGCTACACCTTC CASSLDGQVNYGYTF 15 TRBJ1-2 TRBV11-2 TRBD1 -
TGTGCCTGGAGTGGGACTAGCGGGAGTAATGAGCAGTTCTTC CAWSGTSGSNEQFF 14 TRBJ2-1 TRBV30 TRBD2 -
TGTGCCAGCAGCCCAAGCCAGGGGGCCTACAATTCACCCCTCCACTTT CASSPSQGAYNSPLHF 16 TRBJ1-6 TRBV14 TRBD1 -
TGTGCCAGCAGTTATTCGGGGGGGAACACTGAAGCTTTCTTT CASSYSGGNTEAFF 14 TRBJ1-1 TRBV6-5 - -
TGTGCCAGCAGGGGTAGCGGGGGGGCGTCAAATACGCAGTATTTT CASRGSGGASNTQYF 15 TRBJ2-3 TRBV6-5 TRBD2 -
TGTGCCAGCAGCTTAATCCGCGGAGCGACCTACGAGCAGTACTTC CASSLIRGATYEQYF 15 TRBJ2-7 TRBV11-2 - -
TGTGCCATTACAGGGGGACCCTATCAGCCCCAGCATTTT CAITGGPYQPQHF 13 TRBJ1-5 TRBV6-5 TRBD1 many
TGTGCGGACAGGGACGGGTACGAGCAGTACTTC CADRDGYEQYF 11 TRBJ2-7 TRBV11-2 TRBD1 -
TGTGCCAGCAGCCGGGGGGCTAGCGGGGGTCCTTTAACAGATACGCAGTATTTT CASSRGASGGPLTDTQYF 18 TRBJ2-3 TRBV5-4 TRBD2 few
TGTGCCAGCAGTTTAGCTAGCGGGGGGACAGATACGCAGTATTTT CASSLASGGTDTQYF 15 TRBJ2-3 TRBV28 TRBD2 -
TGTGCCAGCAGTTTATTGACAGGGGAGGGGTATCAGCCCCAGCATTTT CASSLLTGEGYQPQHF 16 TRBJ1-5 TRBV27 TRBD1 -
TGTGCCAGCAGCGGGCGACAGGGAAATTTGAATAATTCACCCCTCCACTTT CASSGRQGNLNNSPLHF 17 TRBJ1-6 TRBV9 TRBD1 -
TGTGCCCCCCGGAGGGGAAGAGACAGGGTTAATGAAAAACTGTTTTTT CAPRRGRDRVNEKLFF 16 TRBJ1-4 TRBV24-1 TRBD1 -
TGTGCCAGCAGCGTAGGGACAGTGAACACCGGGGAGCTGTTTTTT CASSVGTVNTGELFF 15 TRBJ2-2 TRBV9 - -
TGTGCCAGTCAGGGGAATCTGATGGGGAACACTGAAGCTTTCTTT CASQGNLMGNTEAFF 15 TRBJ1-1 TRBV19 - -
TGTGCCAGCTCCGATGGCAACTATGGCTACACCTTC CASSDGNYGYTF 12 TRBJ1-2 TRBV3-1/TRBV3-2 - -
TGTGCCAGCAGTCCGGGCTATGGCTACACCTTC CASSPGYGYTF 11 TRBJ1-2 TRBV12-3/TRBV12-4 - few
TGTGCCAGCAGGCTTAGGACTAGCCACGGGGATACGCAGTATTTT CASRLRTSHGDTQYF 15 TRBJ2-3 TRBV2 TRBD2 -
TGTGCCAGCAGCTTGGGGCAGGGGACGCCCGGGACCCAGTACTTC CASSLGQGTPGTQYF 15 TRBJ2-5 TRBV5-6 - -
TGCGCCAGCAGCACCCAGACAGGCGGCGAGCAGTACTTC CASSTQTGGEQYF 13 TRBJ2-7 TRBV5-1 - once